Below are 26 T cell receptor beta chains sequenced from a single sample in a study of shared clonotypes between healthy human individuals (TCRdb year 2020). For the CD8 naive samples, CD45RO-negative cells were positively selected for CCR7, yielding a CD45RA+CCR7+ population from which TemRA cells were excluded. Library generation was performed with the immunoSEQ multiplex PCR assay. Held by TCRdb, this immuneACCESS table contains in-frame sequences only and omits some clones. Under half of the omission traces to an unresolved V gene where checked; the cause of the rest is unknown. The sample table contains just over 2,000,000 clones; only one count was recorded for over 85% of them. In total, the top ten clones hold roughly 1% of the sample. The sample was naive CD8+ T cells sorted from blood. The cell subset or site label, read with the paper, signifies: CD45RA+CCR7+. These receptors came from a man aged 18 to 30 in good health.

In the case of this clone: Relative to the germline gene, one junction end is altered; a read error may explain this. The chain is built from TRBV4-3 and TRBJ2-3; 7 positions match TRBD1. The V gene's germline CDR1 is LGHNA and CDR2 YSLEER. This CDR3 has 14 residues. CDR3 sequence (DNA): TGCGCCAGCAGCCAAGAGGGGACAGCAGAAACGCAGTATTTT. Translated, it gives CASSQEGTAETQYF.

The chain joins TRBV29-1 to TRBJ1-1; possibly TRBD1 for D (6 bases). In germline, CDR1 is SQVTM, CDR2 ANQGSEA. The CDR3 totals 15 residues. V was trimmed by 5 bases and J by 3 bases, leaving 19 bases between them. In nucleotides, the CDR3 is TGCAGCGTTTTCCCGGGACACGGTAAGGACACTGAAGCTTTCTTT. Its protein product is CSVFPGHGKDTEAFF.

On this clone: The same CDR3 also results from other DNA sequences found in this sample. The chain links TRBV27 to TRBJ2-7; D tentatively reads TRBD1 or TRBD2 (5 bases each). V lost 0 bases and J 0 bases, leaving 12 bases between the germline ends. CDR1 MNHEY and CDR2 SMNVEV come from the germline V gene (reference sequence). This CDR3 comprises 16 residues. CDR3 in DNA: TGTGCCAGCAGTTTATCTTCCGGGACGGTCTCCTACGAGCAGTACTTC. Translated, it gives CASSLSSGTVSYEQYF.

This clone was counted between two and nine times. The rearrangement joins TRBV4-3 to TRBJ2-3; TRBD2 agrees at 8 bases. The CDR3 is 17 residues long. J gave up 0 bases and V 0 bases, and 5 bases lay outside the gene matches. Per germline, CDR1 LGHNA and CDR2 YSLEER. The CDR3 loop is CASSQDAAGVSTDTQYF. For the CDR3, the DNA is TGCGCCAGCAGCCAAGATGCAGCGGGGGTTAGCACAGATACGCAGTATTTT.

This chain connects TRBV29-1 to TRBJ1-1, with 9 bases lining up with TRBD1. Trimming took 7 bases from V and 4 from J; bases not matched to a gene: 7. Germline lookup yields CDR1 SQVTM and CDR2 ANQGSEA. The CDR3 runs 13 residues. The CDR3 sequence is CSGHGQGITEAFF. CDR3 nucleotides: TGCAGCGGCCATGGACAGGGGATCACTGAAGCTTTCTTT. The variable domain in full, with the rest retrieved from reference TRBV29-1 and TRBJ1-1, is SAVISQKPSRDICQRGTSLTIQCQVDSQVTMMFWYRQQPGQSLTLIATANQGSEATYESGFVIDKFPISRPNLTFSTLTVSNMSPEDSSIYLCSGHGQGITEAFFGQGTRLTVV.

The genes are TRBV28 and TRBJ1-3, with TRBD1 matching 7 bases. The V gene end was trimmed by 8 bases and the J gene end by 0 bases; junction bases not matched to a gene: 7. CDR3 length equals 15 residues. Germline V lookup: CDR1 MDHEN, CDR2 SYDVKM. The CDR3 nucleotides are TGTGCCAGCGGATTGACAGGGCCCTCTGGAAACACCATATATTTT. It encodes CASGLTGPSGNTIYF.

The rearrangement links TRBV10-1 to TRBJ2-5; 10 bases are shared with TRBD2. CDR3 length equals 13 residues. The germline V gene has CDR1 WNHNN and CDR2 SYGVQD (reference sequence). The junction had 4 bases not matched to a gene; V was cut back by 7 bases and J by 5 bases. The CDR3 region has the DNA TGCGCCAGCAACGGGACTAGCGCGGAGACCCAGTACTTC. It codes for CASNGTSAETQYF.

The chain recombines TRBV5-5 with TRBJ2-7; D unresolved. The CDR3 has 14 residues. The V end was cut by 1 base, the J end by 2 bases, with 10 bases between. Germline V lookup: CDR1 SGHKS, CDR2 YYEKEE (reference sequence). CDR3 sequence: CASSLWGLTYEQYF. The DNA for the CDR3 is TGTGCCAGCAGCTTGTGGGGTTTGACCTACGAGCAGTACTTC.

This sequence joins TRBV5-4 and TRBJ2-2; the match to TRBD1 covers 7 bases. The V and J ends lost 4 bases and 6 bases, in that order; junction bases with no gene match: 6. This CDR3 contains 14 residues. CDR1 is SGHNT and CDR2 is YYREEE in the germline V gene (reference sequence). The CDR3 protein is CASSPSGQAGELFF. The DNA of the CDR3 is TGTGCCAGCAGCCCCTCCGGACAGGCCGGGGAGCTGTTTTTT. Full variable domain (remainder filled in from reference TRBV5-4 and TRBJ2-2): ETGVTQSPTHLIKTRGQQVTLRCSSQSGHNTVSWYQQALGQGPQFIFQYYREEENGRGNFPPRFSGLQFPNYSSELNVNALELDDSALYLCASSPSGQAGELFFGEGSRLTVL.

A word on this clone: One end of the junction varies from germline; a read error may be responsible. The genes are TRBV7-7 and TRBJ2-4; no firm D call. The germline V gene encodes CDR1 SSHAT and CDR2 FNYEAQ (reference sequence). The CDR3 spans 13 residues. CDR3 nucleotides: TGTGCTAGCAGCTCAAGGGTGGGCTTCCCTCAGTACTTC. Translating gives CASSSRVGFPQYF.

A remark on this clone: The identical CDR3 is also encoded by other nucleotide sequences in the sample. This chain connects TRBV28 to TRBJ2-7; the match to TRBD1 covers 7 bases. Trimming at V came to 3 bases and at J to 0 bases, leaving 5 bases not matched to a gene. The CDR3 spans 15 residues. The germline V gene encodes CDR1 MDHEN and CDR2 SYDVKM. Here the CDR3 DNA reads TGTGCCAGCAGTTTTGGTGAGGGGGCCTCCTACGAGCAGTACTTC. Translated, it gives CASSFGEGASYEQYF.

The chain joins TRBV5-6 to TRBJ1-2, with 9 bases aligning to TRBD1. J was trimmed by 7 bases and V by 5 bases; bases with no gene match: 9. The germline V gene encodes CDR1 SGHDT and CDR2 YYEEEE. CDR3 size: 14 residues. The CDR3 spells CASSFGTGIAGYTF. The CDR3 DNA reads TGTGCCAGCAGTTTCGGGACAGGGATCGCTGGCTACACCTTC.

CDR3 in amino acids: CASSLGTGFTGELFF. The CDR3 DNA reads as TGCGCCAGCAGCTTGGGGACAGGGTTCACCGGGGAGCTGTTTTTT. The rearrangement joins TRBV5-1 to TRBJ2-2, with 8 bases fitting TRBD1. Germline-derived CDR1 and CDR2 are SGHRS and YFSETQ. The CDR3 spans 15 residues. J gave up 4 bases and V 0 bases, and 2 bases lay outside the gene matches.

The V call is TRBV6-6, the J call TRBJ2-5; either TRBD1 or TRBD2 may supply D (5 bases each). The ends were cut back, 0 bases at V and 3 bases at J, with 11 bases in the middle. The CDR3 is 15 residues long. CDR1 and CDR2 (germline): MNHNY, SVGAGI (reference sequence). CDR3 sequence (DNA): TGTGCCAGCAGTTACTCCCGGGAAGGGGAAGAGACCCAGTACTTC. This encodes CASSYSREGEETQYF.

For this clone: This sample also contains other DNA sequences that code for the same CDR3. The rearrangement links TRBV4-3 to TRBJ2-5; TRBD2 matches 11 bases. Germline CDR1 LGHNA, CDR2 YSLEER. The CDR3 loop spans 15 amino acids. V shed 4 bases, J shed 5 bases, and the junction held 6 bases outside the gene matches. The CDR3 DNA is TGCGCCAGCAGCCGATTACTAGCGGGAGTGGAGACCCAGTACTTC. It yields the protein CASSRLLAGVETQYF.

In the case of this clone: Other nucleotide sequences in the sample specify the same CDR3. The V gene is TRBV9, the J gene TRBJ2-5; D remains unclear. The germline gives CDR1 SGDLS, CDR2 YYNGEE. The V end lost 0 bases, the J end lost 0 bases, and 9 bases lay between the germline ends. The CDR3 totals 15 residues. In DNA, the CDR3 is TGTGCCAGCAGCGTAGAGGGTTTGTACCAAGAGACCCAGTACTTC. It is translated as CASSVEGLYQETQYF.

CDR3 residues: CSVAEQGYEQYF. CDR3 coding DNA: TGCAGCGTGGCGGAACAGGGGTACGAGCAGTACTTC. The chain recombines TRBV29-1 with TRBJ2-7; 7 positions agree with TRBD1. The V gene end was trimmed by 6 bases and the J gene end by 4 bases; junction bases not matched to a gene: 6. CDR1 is SQVTM, CDR2 ANQGSEA, per germline. CDR3 length: 12 residues.

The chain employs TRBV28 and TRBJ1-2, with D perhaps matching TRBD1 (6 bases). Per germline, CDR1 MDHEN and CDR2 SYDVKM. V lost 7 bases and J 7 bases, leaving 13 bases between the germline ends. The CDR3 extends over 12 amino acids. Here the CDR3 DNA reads TGTGCCAGCACCTTAGGGGGGGGTGGCTACACCTTC. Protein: CASTLGGGGYTF.

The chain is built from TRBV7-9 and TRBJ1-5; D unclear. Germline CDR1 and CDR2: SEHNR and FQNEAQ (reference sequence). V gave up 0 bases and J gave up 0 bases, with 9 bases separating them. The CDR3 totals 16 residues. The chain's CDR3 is CASSLALGDSNQPQHF. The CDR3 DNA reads TGTGCCAGCAGCTTAGCTCTTGGGGATAGCAATCAGCCCCAGCATTTT.

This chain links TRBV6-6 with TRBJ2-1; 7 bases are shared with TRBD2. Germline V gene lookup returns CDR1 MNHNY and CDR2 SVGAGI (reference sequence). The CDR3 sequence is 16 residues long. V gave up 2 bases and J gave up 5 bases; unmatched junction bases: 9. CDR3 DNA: TGTGCCAGCAGTTACGCAGGGCTAGCGGAAAACAATGAGCAGTTCTTC. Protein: CASSYAGLAENNEQFF.

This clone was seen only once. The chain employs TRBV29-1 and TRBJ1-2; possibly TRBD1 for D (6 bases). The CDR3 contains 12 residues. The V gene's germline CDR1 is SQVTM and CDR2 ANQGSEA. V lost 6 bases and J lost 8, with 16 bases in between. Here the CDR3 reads CSVETGSSGYTF. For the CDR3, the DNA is TGCAGCGTCGAGACAGGAAGCAGCGGCTACACCTTC. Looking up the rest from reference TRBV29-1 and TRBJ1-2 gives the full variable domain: SAVISQKPSRDICQRGTSLTIQCQVDSQVTMMFWYRQQPGQSLTLIATANQGSEATYESGFVIDKFPISRPNLTFSTLTVSNMSPEDSSIYLCSVETGSSGYTFGSGTRLTVV.

The CDR3 protein is CASSLGDKIYTF. CDR3 nucleotides: TGTGCCAGCAGCTTGGGGGACAAAATCTACACCTTC. V is TRBV5-5 and J is TRBJ1-2, with D perhaps TRBD1 (6 bases). The CDR3 spans 12 residues. Trimming took 0 bases from V and 10 from J, leaving 10 bases between them. CDR1 SGHKS and CDR2 YYEKEE come from the germline V gene (reference sequence).

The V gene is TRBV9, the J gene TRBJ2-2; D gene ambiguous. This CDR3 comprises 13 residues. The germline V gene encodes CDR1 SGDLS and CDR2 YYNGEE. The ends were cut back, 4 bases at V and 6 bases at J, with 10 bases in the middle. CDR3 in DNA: TGTGCCAGCAGCACTACTGATCCCGGGGAGCTGTTTTTT. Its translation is CASSTTDPGELFF. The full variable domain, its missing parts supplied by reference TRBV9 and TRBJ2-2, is DSGVTQTPKHLITATGQRVTLRCSPRSGDLSVYWYQQSLDQGLQFLIQYYNGEERAKGNILERFSAQQFPDLHSELNLSSLELGDSALYFCASSTTDPGELFFGEGSRLTVL.

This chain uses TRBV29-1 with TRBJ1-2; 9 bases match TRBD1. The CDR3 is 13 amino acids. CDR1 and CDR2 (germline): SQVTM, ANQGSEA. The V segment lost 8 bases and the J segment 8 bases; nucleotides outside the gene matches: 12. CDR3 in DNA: TGCAGCATAATGACCGGGACAGGGAACGGCTACACCTTC. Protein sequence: CSIMTGTGNGYTF.

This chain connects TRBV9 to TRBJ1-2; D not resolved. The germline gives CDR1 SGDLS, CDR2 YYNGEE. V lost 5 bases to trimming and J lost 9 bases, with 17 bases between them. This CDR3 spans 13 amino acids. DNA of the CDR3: TGTGCCAGCAGTATGGGATCTCCAGTGAGCTACACCTTC. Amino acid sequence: CASSMGSPVSYTF. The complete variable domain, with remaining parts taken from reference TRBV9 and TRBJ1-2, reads DSGVTQTPKHLITATGQRVTLRCSPRSGDLSVYWYQQSLDQGLQFLIQYYNGEERAKGNILERFSAQQFPDLHSELNLSSLELGDSALYFCASSMGSPVSYTFGSGTRLTVV.

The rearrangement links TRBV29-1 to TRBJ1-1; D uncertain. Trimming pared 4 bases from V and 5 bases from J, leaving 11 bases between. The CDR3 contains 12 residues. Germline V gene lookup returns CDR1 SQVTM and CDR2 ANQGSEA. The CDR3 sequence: CSVAVGPTEAFF. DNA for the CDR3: TGCAGCGTTGCGGTTGGGCCAACTGAAGCTTTCTTT.